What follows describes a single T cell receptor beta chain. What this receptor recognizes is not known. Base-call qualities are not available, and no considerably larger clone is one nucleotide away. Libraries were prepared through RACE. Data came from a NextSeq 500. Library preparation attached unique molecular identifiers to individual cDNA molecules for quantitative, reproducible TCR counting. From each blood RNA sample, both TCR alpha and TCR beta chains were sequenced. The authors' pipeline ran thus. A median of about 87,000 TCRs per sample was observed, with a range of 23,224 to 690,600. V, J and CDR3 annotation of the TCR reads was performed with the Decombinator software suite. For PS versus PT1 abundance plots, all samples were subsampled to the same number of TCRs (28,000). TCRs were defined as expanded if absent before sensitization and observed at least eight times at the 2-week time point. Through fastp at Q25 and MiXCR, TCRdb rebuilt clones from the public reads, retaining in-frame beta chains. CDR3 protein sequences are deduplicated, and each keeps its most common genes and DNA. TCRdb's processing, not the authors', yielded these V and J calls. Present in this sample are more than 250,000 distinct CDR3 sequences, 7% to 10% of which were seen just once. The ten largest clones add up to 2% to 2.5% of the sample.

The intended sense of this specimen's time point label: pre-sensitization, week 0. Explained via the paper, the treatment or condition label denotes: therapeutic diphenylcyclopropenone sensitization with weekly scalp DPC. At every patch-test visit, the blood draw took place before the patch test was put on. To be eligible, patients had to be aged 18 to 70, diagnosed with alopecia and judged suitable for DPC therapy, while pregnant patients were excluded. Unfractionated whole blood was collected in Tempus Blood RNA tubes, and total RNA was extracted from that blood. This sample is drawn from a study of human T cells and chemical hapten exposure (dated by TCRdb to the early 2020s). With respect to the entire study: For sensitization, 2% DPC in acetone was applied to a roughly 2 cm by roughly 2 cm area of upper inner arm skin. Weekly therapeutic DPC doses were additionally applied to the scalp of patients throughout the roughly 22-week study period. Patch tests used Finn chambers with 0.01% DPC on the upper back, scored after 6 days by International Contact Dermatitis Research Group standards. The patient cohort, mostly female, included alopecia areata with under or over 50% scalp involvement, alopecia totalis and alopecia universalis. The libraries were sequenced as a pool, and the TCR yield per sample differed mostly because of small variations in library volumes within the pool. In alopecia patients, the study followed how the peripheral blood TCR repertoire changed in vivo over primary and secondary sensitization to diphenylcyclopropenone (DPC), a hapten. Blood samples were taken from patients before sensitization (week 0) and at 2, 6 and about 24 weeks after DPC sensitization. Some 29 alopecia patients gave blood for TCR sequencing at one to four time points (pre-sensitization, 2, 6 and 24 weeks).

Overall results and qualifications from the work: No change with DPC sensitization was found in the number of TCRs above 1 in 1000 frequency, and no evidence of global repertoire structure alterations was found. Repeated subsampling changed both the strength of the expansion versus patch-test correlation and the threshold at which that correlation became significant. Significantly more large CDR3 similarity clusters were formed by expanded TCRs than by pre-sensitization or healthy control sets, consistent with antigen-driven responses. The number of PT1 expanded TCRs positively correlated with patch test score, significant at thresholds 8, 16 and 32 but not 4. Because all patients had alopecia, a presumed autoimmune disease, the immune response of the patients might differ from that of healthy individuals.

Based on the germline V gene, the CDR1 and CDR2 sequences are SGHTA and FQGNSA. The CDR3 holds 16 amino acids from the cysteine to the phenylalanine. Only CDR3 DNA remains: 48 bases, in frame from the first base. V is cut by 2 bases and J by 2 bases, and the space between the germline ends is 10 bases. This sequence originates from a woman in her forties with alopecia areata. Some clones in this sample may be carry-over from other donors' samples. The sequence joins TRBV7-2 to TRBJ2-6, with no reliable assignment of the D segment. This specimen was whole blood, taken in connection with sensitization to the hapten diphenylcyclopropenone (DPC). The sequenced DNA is TGTGCCAGCAGCTTAACCCTTAATCCTGGGGCCAACGTCCTGACTTTC. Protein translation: CASSLTLNPGANVLTF.